This entry is about one TCR beta chain. Its specific antigen is unknown. The observed sequence ends 3 residues before the CDR3 terminus, with the missing tail filled in from the germline J gene. The data are from a study of Tregs in tolerant kidney transplant recipients (dated by TCRdb to between 2018 and 2021). General notes on the study: Related donors were used in the transplants with nonmyeloablative bone marrow transplantation, and mixed chimerism was transient in the human trials. TCRbeta sequencing was used in the study to identify donor-specific regulatory T cells before combined kidney and bone marrow transplantation, and the identified cells were then tracked after transplant.

For TCRbeta CDR3 sequencing, genomic DNA was extracted from sorted cells using the QIAGEN DNeasy Blood and Tissue Kit. High-throughput TCRbeta CDR3 sequencing, which included PCR amplification with bias correction and internal controls, was done commercially through immunoSEQ. For the original study's pipeline: Unique productive TCRbeta sequences were defined by CDR3 nucleotide sequence when primers matched and otherwise by CDR3 amino acid sequence together with Vbeta and Jbeta genes. To correct sorting error, sequences shared between sorted populations at a frequency ratio of 2:1 or less were removed; the rest were assigned to the higher population. A sequence counted as donor-reactive if, in CFSE-low cells, the sequence had a frequency of at least 0.01% and was expanded at least 5-fold compared with unstimulated cells. Repertoire divergence was quantified by Jensen-Shannon divergence calculated from the top 100 TCRbeta sequences ranked by frequency. For samples with multiple sequencing runs, sorting error was corrected in each run separately before the runs were combined. The clones in this table, taken by TCRdb from immuneACCESS, are in-frame only. Not every clone is retained; where verified, under half of the shortfall comes from an unresolved V gene, and the cause of the rest is unknown. That table supplies the V and J calls and clone size; D and trimming were determined from the DNA. The table held for this sample gives some 52,000 clones. The ten most abundant clones make up roughly 0.8% of the sample.

This sample's time point label indicates: blood sample drawn before combined kidney and bone marrow transplant. Unstimulated Tregs (CD4+CD25+CD127-), CD4+ non-Tregs (CD4+CD25-), CD4 and CD8 cells were FACS-sorted from thawed PBMCs. Patients were 4 combined kidney and bone marrow transplant recipients from the ITN036ST trial, and only these trial subjects had samples available. Healthy control blood was processed by Ficoll density gradient to PBMCs and cryopreserved; patient PBMCs were collected before and after transplant. The study at large found these results: Expanding Tregs with activated donor B cells appeared to identify the most biologically relevant and donor-specific TCRbeta repertoire. Although technical replication error seemed to be minimal, the question of biological reproducibility was not addressed directly. Because the study included only a small number of patients, the results must be confirmed in larger populations and under other immunosuppression protocols. PCR primers changed over time for some patients, so nucleotide-level comparison across those patients' samples was not possible. Donor-specific Treg expansion was found to exceed global Treg expansion in tolerant patients, suggesting antigen-driven rather than nonspecific expansion.

Per the germline V gene, SNHLY is the CDR1 and FYNNEI is the CDR2. The CDR3 goes from the cysteine to the phenylalanine over 13 residues. Of the CDR3's DNA, 30 bases were read; they are in frame from base 1. Germline trimming amounts to 6 bases on V and 5 bases on J, with 1 as the count of junction bases outside the gene matches. The specimen comprised CD4+ T cells from blood, sampled before the transplant. The source of this sequence is a human donor who received a combined kidney and bone marrow transplant. In this chain, TRBV2 is recombined with TRBJ2-1, with 10 bases matching TRBD2. CDR3 DNA, as far as it was read: TGTGCCAGCAGGCTAGCGGGAGACAATGAG. Its amino acids are CASRLAGDNE. The whole CDR3 region reads CASRLAGDNEQFF.